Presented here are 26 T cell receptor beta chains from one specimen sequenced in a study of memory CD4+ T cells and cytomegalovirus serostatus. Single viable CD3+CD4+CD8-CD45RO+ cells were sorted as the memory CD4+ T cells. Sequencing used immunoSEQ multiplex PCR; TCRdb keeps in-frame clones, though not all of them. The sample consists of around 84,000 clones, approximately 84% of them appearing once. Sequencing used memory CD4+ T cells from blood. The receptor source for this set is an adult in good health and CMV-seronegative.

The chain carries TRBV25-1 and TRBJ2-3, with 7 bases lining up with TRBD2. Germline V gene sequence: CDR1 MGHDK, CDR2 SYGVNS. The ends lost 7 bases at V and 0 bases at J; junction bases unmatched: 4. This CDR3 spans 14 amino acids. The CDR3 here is CASTGGISTDTQYF. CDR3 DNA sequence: TGTGCCAGCACCGGGGGGATTAGCACAGATACGCAGTATTTT.

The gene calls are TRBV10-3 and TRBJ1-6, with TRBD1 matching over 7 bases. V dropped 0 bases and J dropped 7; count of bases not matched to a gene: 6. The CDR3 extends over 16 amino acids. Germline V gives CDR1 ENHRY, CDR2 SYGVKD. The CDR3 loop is CAISESLGTENSPLHF. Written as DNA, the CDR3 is TGTGCCATCAGTGAGTCTCTTGGGACAGAGAATTCACCCCTCCACTTT.

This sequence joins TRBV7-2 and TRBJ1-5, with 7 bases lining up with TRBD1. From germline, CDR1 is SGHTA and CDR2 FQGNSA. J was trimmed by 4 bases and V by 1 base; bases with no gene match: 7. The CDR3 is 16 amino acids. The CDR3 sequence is CASSLVSGTENQPQHF. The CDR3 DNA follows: TGTGCCAGCAGCTTAGTATCGGGGACAGAGAATCAGCCCCAGCATTTT.

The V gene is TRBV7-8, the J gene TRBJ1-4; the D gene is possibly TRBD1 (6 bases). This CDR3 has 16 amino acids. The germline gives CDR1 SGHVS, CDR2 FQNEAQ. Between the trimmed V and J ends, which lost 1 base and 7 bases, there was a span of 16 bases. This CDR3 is CASSLGRVRGGEKLFF. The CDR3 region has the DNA TGTGCCAGCAGCTTAGGGCGTGTCAGGGGAGGTGAAAAACTGTTTTTT. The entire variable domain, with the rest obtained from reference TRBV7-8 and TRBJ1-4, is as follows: GAGVSQSPRYKVAKRGQDVALRCDPISGHVSLFWYQQALGQGPEFLTYFQNEAQLDKSGLPSDRFFAERPEGSVSTLKIQRTQQEDSAVYLCASSLGRVRGGEKLFFGSGTQLSVL.

Written as DNA, the CDR3 is TGTGCCAGCAGGAGGGGGGGCACAGATACGCAGTATTTT. It translates to CASRRGGTDTQYF. This chain uses TRBV6-4 with TRBJ2-3; D may match TRBD1 or TRBD2 (6 bases each). This CDR3 is built from 13 residues. Germline lookup yields CDR1 MRHNA and CDR2 SNTAGT. The germline V and J ends were trimmed by 6 bases and 1 base, with 8 bases remaining between them.

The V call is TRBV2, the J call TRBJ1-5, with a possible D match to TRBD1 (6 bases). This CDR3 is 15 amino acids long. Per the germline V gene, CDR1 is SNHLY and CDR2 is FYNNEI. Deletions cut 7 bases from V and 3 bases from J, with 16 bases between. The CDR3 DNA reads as TGTGCCAGCATGAGAGAAGGGGGGACCAATCAGCCCCAGCATTTT. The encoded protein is CASMREGGTNQPQHF.

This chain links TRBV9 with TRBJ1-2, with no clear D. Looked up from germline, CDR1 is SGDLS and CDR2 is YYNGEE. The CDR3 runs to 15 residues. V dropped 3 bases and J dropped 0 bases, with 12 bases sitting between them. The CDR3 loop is CASSASGPSNYGYTF. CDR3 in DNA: TGTGCCAGCAGCGCGTCCGGCCCATCTAACTATGGCTACACCTTC. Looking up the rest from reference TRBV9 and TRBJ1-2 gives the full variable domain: DSGVTQTPKHLITATGQRVTLRCSPRSGDLSVYWYQQSLDQGLQFLIQYYNGEERAKGNILERFSAQQFPDLHSELNLSSLELGDSALYFCASSASGPSNYGYTFGSGTRLTVV.

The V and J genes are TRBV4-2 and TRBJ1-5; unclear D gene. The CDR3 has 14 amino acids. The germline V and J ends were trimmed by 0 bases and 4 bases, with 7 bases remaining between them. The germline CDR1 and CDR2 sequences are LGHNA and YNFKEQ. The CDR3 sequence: CASSQDYQNQPQHF. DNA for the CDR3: TGTGCCAGCAGCCAAGATTACCAAAATCAGCCCCAGCATTTT.

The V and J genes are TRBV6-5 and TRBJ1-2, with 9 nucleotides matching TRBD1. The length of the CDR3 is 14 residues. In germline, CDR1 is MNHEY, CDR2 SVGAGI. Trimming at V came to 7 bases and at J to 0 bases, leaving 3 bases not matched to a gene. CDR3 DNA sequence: TGTGCCAGCACCAGGACAGGGGCTAACTATGGCTACACCTTC. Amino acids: CASTRTGANYGYTF.

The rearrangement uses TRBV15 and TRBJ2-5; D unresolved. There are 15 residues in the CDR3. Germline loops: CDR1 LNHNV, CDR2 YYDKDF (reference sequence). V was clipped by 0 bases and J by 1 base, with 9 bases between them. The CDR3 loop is CATSRDGTFQETQYF. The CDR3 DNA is TGTGCCACCAGCAGAGATGGCACTTTCCAAGAGACCCAGTACTTC.

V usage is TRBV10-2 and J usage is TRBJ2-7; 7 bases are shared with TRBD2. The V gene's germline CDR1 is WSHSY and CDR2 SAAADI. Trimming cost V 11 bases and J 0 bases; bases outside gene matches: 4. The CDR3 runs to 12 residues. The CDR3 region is CAVRTSSYEQYF. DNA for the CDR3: TGCGCCGTTCGGACTAGCTCCTACGAGCAGTACTTC.

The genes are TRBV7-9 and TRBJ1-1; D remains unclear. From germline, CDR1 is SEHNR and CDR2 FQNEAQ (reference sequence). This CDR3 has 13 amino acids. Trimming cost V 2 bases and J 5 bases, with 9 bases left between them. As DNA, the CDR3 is TGTGCCAGCAGCTTAACTACGATTACTGAAGCTTTCTTT. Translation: CASSLTTITEAFF.

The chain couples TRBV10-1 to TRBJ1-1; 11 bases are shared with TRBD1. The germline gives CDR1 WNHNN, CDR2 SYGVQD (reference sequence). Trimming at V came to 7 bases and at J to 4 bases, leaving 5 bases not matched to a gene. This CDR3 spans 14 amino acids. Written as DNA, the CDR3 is TGCGCCAGCACCGCGGGGACAGGGGGCACTGAAGCTTTCTTT. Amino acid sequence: CASTAGTGGTEAFF.

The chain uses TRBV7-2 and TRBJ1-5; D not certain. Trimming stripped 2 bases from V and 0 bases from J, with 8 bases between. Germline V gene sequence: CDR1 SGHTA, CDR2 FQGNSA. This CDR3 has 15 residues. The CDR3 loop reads CASSLSGISNQPQHF. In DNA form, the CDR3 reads TGTGCCAGCAGCTTAAGTGGAATTAGCAATCAGCCCCAGCATTTT.

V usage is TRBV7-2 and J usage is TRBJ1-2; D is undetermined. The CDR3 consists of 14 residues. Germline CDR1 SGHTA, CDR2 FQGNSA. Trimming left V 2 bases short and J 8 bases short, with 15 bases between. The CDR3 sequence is CASSLFSRGNGYTF. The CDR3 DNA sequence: TGTGCCAGCAGCTTATTCAGCCGTGGGAACGGCTACACCTTC.

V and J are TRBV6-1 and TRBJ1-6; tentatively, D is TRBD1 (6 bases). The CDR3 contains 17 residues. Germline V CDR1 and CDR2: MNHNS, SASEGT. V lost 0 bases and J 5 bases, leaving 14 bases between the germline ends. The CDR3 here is CASSEASVTGNNSPLHF. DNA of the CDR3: TGTGCCAGCAGTGAAGCGTCCGTCACAGGGAATAATTCACCCCTCCACTTT.

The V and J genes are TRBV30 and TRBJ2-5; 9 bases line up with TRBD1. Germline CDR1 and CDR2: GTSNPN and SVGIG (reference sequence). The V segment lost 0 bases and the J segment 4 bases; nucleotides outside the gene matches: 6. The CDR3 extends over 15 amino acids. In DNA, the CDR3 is TGTGCCTGGAGTGTTGGGGGGACAGGGACAGAGACCCAGTACTTC. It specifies CAWSVGGTGTETQYF.

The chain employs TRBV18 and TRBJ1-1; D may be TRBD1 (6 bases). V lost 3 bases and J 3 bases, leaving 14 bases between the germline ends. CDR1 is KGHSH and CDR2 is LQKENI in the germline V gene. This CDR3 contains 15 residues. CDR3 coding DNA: TGTGCCAGCTCACCGCCACAGGGTGTCGACACTGAAGCTTTCTTT. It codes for CASSPPQGVDTEAFF.

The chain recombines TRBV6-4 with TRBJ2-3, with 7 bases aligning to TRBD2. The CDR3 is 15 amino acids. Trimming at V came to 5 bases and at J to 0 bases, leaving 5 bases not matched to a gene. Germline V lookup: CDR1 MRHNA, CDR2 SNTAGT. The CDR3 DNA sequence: TGTGCCAGCAGTTCAGCGGGGCACAGCACAGATACGCAGTATTTT. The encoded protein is CASSSAGHSTDTQYF.

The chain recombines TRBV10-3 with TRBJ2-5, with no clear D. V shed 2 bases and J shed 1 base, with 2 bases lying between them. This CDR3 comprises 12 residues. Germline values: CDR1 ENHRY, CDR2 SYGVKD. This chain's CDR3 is CAISEAQETQYF. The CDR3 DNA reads TGTGCCATCAGTGAGGCCCAAGAGACCCAGTACTTC.

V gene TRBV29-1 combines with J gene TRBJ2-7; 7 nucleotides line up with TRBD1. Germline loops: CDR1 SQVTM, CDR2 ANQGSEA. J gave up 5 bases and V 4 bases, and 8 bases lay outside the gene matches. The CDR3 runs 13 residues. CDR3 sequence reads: CSVGEGGGHEQYF. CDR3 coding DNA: TGCAGCGTTGGTGAAGGGGGCGGCCACGAGCAGTACTTC.

The CDR3 bases are TGCGCCAGCACCCTCGAGGGGCGCGGGTTTAACTATGGCTACACCTTC. Amino acid sequence: CASTLEGRGFNYGYTF. The chain carries TRBV23-1 and TRBJ1-2, with a possible D match to TRBD1 (5 bases). TRBV23-1 counts as an open reading frame of uncertain function. V was pared by 7 bases and J by 1 base, with 19 bases between. The CDR3 covers 16 residues.

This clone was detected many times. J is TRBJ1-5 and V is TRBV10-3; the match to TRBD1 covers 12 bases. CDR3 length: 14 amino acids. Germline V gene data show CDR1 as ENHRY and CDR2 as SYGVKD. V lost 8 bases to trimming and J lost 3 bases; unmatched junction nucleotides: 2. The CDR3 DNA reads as TGTGCCATCGGGACAGGGGGCTTCAATCAGCCCCAGCATTTT. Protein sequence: CAIGTGGFNQPQHF.

The CDR3 DNA is TGTGCCAGCAGTCGGACAAATGAAAAACTGTTTTTT. Its protein product is CASSRTNEKLFF. V gene TRBV6-5 combines with J gene TRBJ1-4, with D maybe TRBD1 (5 bases). The CDR3 extends over 12 amino acids. The V gene lost 5 bases and the J gene lost 5 bases, with 6 bases spanning the gap. Per germline, CDR1 MNHEY and CDR2 SVGAGI.

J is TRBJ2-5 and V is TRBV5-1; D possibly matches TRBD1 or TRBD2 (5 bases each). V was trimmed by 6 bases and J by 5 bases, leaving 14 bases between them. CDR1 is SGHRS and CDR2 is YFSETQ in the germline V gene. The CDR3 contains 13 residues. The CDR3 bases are TGCGCCAGCACCCTAGCCGGGACGGAGACCCAGTACTTC. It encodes CASTLAGTETQYF.

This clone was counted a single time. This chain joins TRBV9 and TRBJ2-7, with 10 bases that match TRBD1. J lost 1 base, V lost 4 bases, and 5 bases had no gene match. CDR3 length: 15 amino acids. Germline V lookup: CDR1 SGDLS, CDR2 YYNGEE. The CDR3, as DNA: TGTGCCAGCAGCATACGACAGGGGGCTTCCTACGAGCAGTACTTC. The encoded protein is CASSIRQGASYEQYF.